This entry describes one TCR beta chain. This sample was included in a study of T cells in tuberculosis. Some clones are missing from TCRdb's copy, which holds only in-frame ones; the method was immunoSEQ multiplex PCR. The sample records 55,000 to 60,000 clones, approximately 88% being singletons. This CDR3 region has 15 residues. Germline CDR1 is SEHNR and CDR2 is FQNEAQ (reference sequence). Losses at the gene ends were 5 bases for V and 4 bases for J; bases not matched to a gene: 9. Sorting used thawed, overnight-rested PBMC stained with anti-CD3, a viability dye and GMM-loaded CD1B tetramer. C32 glucose monomycolate from Rhodococcus equi was loaded onto the CD1B tetramers.

V gene TRBV7-9 combines with J gene TRBJ2-3, with 7 bases that match TRBD2. The TCR sequence derives from an adult woman with latent tuberculosis. The sequencing sample was made of CD1b-GMM tetramer-negative cells sorted from PBMCs. The CDR3 spells CASSLGEGPPDTQYF. CDR3 bases: TGTGCCAGCAGCCTGGGGGAGGGCCCCCCAGATACGCAGTATTTT. The entire variable domain, with the rest obtained from reference TRBV7-9 and TRBJ2-3, is as follows: DTGVSQNPRHKITKRGQNVTFRCDPISEHNRLYWYRQTLGQGPEFLTYFQNEAQLEKSRLLSDRFSAERPKGSFSTLEIQRTEQGDSAMYLCASSLGEGPPDTQYFGPGTRLTVL.